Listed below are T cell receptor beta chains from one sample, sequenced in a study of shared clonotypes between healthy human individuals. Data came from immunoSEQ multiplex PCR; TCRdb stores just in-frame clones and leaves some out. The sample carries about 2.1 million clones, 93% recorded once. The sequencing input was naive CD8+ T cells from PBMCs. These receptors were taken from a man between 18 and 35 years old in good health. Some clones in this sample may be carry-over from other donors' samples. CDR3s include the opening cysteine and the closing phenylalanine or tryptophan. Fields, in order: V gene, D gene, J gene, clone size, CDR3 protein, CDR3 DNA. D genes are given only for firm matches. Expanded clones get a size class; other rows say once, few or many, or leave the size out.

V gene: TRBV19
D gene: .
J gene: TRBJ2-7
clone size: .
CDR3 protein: CASSALGAYEQYF
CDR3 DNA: TGTGCCAGTAGCGCCCTGGGGGCCTACGAGCAGTACTTC

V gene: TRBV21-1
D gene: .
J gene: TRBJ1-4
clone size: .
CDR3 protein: CARTDRAPNEKLFF
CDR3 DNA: TGTGCCAGGACCGACAGGGCCCCCAATGAAAAACTGTTTTTT

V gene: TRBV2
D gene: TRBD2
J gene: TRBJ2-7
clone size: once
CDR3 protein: CASGGRHSYEQYF
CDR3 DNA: TGTGCCAGCGGCGGGAGGCACTCCTACGAGCAGTACTTC

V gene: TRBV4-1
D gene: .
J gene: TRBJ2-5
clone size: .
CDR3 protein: CASSQGGFRETQYF
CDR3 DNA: TGCGCCAGCAGCCAGGGGGGATTCCGAGAGACCCAGTACTTC

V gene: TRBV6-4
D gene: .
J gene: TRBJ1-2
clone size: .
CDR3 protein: CASSDSTEDRFDYGYTF
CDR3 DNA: TGTGCCAGCAGTGACTCCACAGAGGACAGATTTGACTATGGCTACACCTTC

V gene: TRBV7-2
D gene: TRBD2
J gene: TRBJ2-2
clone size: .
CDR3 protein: CASSLYPSGRSRTGELFF
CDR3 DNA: TGTGCCAGCAGCTTATATCCTAGCGGGAGATCACGCACCGGGGAGCTGTTTTTT

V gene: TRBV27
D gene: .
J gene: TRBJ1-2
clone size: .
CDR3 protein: CASSPNGADYGYTF
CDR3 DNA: TGTGCCAGCAGTCCTAACGGGGCGGACTATGGCTACACCTTC

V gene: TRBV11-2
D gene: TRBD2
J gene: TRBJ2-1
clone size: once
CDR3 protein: CASSPPGTREDNYNEQFF
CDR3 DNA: TGTGCCAGCAGCCCCCCCGGGACTAGGGAAGATAATTACAATGAGCAGTTCTTC

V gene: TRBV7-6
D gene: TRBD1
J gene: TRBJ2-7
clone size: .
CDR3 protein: CASSFFQGDYEQYF
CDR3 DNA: TGTGCCAGCAGCTTTTTTCAGGGGGATTACGAGCAGTACTTC

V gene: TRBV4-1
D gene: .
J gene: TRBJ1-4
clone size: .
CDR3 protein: CASSQDPRDEKLFF
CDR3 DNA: TGCGCCAGCAGCCAAGACCCCAGGGATGAAAAACTGTTTTTT

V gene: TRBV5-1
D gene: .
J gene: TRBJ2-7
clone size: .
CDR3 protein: CASSTTVGFYEQYF
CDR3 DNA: TGCGCCAGCAGCACGACAGTGGGGTTTTACGAGCAGTACTTC

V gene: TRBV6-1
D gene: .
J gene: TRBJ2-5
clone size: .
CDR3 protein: CASSEWVDPQETQYF
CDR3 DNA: TGTGCCAGCAGTGAATGGGTAGACCCTCAAGAGACCCAGTACTTC

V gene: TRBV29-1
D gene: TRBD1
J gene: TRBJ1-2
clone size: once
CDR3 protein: CSAQTGGGQHYGYTF
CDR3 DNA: TGCAGCGCTCAAACGGGAGGGGGACAGCACTATGGCTACACCTTC

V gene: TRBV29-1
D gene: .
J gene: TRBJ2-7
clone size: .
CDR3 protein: CSVEYSFSYEQYF
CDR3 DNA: TGCAGCGTTGAGTACTCCTTCTCCTACGAGCAGTACTTC

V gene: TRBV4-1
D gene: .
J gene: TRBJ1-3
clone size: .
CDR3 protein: CASSQGARARSGNTIYF
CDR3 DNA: TGCGCCAGCAGCCAGGGCGCCAGGGCCCGCTCTGGAAACACCATATATTTT

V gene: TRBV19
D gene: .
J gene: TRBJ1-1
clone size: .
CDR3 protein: CASYGGSSEAFF
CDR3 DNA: TGTGCCTCGTATGGGGGGTCGTCTGAAGCTTTCTTT

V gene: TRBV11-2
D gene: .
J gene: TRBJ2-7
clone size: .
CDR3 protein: CASSFGGTYEQYF
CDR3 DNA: TGTGCCAGCAGCTTTGGCGGTACCTACGAGCAGTACTTC

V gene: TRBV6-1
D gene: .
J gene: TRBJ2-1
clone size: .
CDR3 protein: CASRGLGPYNEQFF
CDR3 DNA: TGTGCCAGCAGGGGACTCGGCCCCTACAATGAGCAGTTCTTC

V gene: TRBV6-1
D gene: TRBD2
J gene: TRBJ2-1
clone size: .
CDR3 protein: CASSTETSGRGEQFF
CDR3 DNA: TGTGCCAGCAGTACAGAGACTAGCGGGAGGGGTGAGCAGTTCTTC

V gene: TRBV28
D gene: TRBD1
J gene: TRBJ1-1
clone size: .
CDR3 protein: CASSLTGDNTEAFF
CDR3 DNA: TGTGCCAGCAGTTTAACAGGGGACAACACTGAAGCTTTCTTT

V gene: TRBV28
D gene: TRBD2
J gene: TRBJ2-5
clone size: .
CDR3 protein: CASSLGTSGRLGETQYF
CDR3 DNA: TGTGCCAGCAGTCTCGGGACTAGCGGGAGACTTGGGGAGACCCAGTACTTC

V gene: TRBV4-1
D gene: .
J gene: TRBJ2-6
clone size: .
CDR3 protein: CASSQVRTTTSGANVLTF
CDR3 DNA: TGCGCCAGCAGCCAAGTGAGGACCACAACCTCTGGGGCCAACGTCCTGACTTTC

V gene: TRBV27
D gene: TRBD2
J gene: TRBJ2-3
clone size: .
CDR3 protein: CASSLRVAGGTDTQYF
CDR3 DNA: TGTGCCAGCAGTTTACGGGTAGCGGGGGGCACAGATACGCAGTATTTT

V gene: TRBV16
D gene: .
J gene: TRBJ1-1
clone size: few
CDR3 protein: CASSDYAGENTEAFF
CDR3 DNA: TGTGCCAGCAGCGACTACGCGGGGGAGAACACTGAAGCTTTCTTT

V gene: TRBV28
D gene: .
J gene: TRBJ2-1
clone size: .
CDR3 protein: CATTVLSNEQFF
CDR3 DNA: TGTGCCACCACAGTGCTATCCAATGAGCAGTTCTTC

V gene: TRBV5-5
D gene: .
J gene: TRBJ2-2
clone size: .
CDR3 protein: CASSPWDSPEELFF
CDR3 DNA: TGTGCCAGCAGCCCCTGGGACTCCCCGGAGGAGCTGTTTTTT

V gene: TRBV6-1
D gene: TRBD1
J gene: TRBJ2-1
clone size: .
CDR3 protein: CASTVTGGNEQFF
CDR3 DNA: TGTGCCAGCACCGTGACAGGGGGCAATGAGCAGTTCTTC

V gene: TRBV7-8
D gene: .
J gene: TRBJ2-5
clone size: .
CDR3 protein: CASSLGPPKAQYF
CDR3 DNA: TGTGCCAGCAGCTTAGGTCCCCCAAAAGCCCAGTACTTC

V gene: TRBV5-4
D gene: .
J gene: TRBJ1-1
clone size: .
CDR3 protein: CASSSPGASTEAFF
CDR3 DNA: TGTGCCAGCAGCTCGCCAGGGGCTTCCACTGAAGCTTTCTTT

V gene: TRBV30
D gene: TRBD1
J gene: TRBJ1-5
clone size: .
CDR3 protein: CAWNIWGDSPFQPQHF
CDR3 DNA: TGTGCCTGGAATATTTGGGGGGACAGTCCATTCCAGCCCCAGCATTTT

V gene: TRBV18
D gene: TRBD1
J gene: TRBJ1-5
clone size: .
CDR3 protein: CASSPGQGIAFDGNQPQHF
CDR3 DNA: TGTGCCAGCTCACCGGGACAGGGTATCGCCTTTGATGGCAATCAGCCCCAGCATTTT

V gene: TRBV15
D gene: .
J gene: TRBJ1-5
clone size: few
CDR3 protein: CATSRDTNQPQHF
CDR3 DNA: TGTGCCACCAGCAGAGATACCAATCAGCCCCAGCATTTT

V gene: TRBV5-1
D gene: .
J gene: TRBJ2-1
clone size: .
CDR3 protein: CASSLHRVGGTYNEQFF
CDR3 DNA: TGCGCCAGCAGCTTGCACCGGGTCGGGGGAACCTACAATGAGCAGTTCTTC

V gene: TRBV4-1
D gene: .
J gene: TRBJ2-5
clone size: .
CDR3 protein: CASSPVGEETQYF
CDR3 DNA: TGCGCCAGCAGCCCGGTGGGAGAAGAGACCCAGTACTTC

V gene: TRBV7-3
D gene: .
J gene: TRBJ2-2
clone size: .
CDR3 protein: CASSLTTPSGELFF
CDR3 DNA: TGTGCCAGCAGCTTAACCACCCCATCCGGGGAGCTGTTTTTT

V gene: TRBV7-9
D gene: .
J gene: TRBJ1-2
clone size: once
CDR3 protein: CASSPLSYNYGYTF
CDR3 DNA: TGTGCCAGCAGCCCATTATCCTATAACTATGGCTACACCTTC

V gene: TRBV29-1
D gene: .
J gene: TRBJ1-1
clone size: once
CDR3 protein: CSVEVGLRNTEAFF
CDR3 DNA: TGCAGCGTTGAAGTCGGACTTCGGAACACTGAAGCTTTCTTT

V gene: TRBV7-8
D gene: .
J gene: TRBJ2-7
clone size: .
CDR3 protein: CASSLPGNEQYF
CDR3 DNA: TGTGCCAGCAGCTTACCTGGGAACGAGCAGTACTTC

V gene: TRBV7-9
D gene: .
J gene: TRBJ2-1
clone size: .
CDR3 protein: CASSYGGAPYNEQFF
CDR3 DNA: TGTGCCAGCAGCTACGGAGGGGCCCCCTACAATGAGCAGTTCTTC

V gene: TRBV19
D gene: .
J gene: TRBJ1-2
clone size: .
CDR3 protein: CASSIFFRALGENGYTF
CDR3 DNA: TGTGCCAGTAGTATATTCTTCCGCGCCCTCGGGGAGAATGGCTACACCTTC

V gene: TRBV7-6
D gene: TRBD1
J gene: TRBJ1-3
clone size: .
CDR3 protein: CASSLGEGAYGNTIYF
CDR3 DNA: TGTGCCAGCAGCCTAGGGGAGGGGGCGTATGGAAACACCATATATTTT

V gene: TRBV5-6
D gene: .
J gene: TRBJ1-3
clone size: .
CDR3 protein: CASSLGGAGNTIYF
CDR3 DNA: TGTGCCAGCAGCTTGGGCGGGGCTGGAAACACCATATATTTT